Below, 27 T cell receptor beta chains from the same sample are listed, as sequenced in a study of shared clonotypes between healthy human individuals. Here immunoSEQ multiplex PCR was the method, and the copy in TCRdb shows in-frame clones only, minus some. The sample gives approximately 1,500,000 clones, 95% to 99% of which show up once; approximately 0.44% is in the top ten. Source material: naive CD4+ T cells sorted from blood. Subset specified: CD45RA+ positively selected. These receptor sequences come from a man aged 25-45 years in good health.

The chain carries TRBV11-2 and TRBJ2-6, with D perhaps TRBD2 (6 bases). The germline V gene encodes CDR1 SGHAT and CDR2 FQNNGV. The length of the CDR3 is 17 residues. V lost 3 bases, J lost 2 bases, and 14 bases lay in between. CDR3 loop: CASSLVLWGAGANVLTF. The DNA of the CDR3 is TGTGCCAGCAGCTTGGTGCTGTGGGGGGCTGGGGCCAACGTCCTGACTTTC.

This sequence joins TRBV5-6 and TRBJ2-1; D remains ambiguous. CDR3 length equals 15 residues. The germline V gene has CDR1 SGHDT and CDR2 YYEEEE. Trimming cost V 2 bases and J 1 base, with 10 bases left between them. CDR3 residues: CASSFASVSYNEQFF. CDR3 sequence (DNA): TGTGCCAGCAGCTTTGCGTCAGTGTCCTACAATGAGCAGTTCTTC. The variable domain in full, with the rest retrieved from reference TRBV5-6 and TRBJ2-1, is DAGVTQSPTHLIKTRGQQVTLRCSPKSGHDTVSWYQQALGQGPQFIFQYYEEEERQRGNFPDRFSGHQFPNYSSELNVNALLLGDSALYLCASSFASVSYNEQFFGPGTRLTVL.

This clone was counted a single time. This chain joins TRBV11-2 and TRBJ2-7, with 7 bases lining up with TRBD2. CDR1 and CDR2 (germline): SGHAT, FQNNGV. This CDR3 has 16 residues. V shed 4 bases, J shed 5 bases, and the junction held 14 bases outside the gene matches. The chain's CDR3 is CASSSGGAARFDEQYF. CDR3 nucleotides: TGTGCCAGCAGCTCGGGGGGTGCGGCTAGGTTCGACGAGCAGTACTTC.

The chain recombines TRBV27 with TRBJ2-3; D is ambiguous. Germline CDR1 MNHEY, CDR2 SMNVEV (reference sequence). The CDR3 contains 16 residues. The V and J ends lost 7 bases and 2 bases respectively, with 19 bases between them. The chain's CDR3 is CASKNVGPSPTDTQYF. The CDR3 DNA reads TGTGCCAGCAAAAACGTAGGGCCGTCGCCCACAGATACGCAGTATTTT.

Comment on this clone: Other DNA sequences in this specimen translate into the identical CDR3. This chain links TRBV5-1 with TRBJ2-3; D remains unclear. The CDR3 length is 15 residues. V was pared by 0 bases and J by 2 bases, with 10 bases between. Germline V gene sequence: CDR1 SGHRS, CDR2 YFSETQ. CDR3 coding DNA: TGCGCCAGCAGCTTGGTTTCGTCATTCACAGATACGCAGTATTTT. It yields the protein CASSLVSSFTDTQYF.

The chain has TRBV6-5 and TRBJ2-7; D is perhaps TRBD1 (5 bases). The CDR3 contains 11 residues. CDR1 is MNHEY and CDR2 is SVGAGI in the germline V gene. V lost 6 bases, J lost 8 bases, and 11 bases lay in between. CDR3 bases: TGTGCCAGCAGCTCCCAGGGCCAGCAGTACTTC. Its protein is CASSSQGQQYF.

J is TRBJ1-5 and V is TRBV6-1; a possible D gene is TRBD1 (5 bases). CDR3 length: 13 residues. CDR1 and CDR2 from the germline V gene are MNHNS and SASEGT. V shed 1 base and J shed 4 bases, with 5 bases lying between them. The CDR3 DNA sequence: TGTGCCAGCAGTGAAGGACAGAATCAGCCCCAGCATTTT. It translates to CASSEGQNQPQHF.

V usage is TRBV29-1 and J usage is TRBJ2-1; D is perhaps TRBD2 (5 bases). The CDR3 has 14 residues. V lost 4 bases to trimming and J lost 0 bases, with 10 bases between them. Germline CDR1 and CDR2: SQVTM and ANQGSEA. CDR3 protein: CSVVFGNSYNEQFF. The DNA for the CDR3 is TGCAGCGTTGTTTTCGGGAACTCCTACAATGAGCAGTTCTTC.

CDR3 bases: TGTGCCAGCAGCTCCCTAAATAGCCCCACAGATACGCAGTATTTT. Protein sequence: CASSSLNSPTDTQYF. V gene TRBV7-3 combines with J gene TRBJ2-3; D is uncertain. The V end was cut by 4 bases, the J end by 2 bases, with 13 bases between. This CDR3 is 15 amino acids long. Germline CDR1 and CDR2: SGHTA and FQGTGA.

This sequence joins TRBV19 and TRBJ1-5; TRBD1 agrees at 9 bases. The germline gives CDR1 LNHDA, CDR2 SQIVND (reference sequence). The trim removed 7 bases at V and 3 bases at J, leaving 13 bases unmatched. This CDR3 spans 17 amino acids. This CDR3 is CASIAPSTGGYNQPQHF. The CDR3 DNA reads TGTGCCAGTATTGCCCCCTCGACAGGGGGTTACAATCAGCCCCAGCATTTT.

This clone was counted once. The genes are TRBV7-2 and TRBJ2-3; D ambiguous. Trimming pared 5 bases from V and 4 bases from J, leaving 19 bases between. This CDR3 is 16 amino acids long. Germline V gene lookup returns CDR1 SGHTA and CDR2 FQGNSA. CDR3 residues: CASSPSRGSTPDTQYF. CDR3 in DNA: TGTGCCAGCAGCCCCTCCCGCGGTTCAACGCCAGATACGCAGTATTTT.

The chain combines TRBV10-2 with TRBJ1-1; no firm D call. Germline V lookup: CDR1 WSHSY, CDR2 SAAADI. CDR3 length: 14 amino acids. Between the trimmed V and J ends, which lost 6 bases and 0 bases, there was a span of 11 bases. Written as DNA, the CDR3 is TGCGCCAGCAGACTTGGGAACATGAACACTGAAGCTTTCTTT. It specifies CASRLGNMNTEAFF.

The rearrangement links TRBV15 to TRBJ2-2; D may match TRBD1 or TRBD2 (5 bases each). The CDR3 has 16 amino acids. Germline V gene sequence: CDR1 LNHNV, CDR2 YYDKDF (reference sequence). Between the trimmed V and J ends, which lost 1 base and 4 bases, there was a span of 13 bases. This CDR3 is CATSRAIGTTTGELFF. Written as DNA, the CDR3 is TGTGCCACCAGCAGAGCAATCGGGACCACCACCGGGGAGCTGTTTTTT.

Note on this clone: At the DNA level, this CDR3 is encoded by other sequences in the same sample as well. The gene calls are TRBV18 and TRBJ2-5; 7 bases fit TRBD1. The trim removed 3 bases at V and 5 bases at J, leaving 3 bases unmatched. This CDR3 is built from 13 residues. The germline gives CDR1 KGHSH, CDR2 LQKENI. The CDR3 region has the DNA TGTGCCAGCTCACCGGGACAGAAGGAGACCCAGTACTTC. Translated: CASSPGQKETQYF.

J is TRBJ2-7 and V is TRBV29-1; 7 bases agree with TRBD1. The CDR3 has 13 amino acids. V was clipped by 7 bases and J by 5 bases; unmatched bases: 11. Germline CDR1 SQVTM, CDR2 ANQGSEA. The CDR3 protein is CSARQGFSHEQYF. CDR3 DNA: TGCAGCGCTAGACAGGGATTTTCCCACGAGCAGTACTTC.

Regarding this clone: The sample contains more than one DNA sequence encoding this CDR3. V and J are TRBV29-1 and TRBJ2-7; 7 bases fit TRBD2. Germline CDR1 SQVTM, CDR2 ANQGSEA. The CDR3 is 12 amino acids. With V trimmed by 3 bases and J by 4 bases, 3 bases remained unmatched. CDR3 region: CSVDGGGYEQYF. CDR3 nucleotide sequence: TGCAGCGTTGATGGGGGAGGGTACGAGCAGTACTTC.

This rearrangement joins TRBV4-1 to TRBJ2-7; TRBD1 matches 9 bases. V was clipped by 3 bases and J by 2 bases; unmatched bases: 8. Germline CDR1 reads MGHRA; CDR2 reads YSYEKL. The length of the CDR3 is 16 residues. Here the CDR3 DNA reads TGCGCCAGCAGCCAGTCGCCGGGACAGGGAGCCTACGAGCAGTACTTC. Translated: CASSQSPGQGAYEQYF.

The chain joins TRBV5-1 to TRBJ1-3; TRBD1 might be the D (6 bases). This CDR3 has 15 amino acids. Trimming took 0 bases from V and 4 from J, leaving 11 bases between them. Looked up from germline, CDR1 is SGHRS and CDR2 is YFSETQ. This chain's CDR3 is CASSLAQGDGNTIYF. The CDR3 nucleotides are TGCGCCAGCAGCTTGGCACAGGGAGACGGAAACACCATATATTTT.

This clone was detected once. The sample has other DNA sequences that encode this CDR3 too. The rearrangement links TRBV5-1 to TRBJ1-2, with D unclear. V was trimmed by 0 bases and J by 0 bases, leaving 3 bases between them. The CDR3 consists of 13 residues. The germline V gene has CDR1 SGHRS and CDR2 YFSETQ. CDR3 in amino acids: CASSLDSNYGYTF. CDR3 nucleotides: TGCGCCAGCAGCTTGGATTCTAACTATGGCTACACCTTC.

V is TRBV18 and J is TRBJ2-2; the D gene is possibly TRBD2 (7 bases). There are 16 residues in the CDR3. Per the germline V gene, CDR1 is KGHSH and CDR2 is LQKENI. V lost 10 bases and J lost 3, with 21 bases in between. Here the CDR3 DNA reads TGTGCCACGCAGGACGGGGGGCAGGAACACACCGGGGAGCTGTTTTTT. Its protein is CATQDGGQEHTGELFF.

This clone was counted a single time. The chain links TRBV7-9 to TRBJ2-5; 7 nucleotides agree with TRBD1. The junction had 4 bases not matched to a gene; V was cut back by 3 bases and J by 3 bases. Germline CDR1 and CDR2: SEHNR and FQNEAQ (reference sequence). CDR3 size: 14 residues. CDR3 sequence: CASSFTRGKETQYF. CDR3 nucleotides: TGTGCCAGCAGCTTCACCAGGGGGAAAGAGACCCAGTACTTC.

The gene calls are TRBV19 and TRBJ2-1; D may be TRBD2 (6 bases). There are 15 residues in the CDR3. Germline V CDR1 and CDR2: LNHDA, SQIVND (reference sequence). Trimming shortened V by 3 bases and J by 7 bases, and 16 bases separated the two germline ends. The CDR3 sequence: CASSISGLEANEQFF. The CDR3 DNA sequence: TGTGCCAGTAGTATCTCGGGACTCGAGGCGAATGAGCAGTTCTTC.

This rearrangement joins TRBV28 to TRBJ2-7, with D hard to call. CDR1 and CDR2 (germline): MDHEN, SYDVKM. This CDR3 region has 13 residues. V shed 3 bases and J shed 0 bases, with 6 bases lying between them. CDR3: CASSFAASYEQYF. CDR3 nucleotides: TGTGCCAGCAGTTTTGCTGCCTCCTACGAGCAGTACTTC.

DNA of the CDR3: TGCGCCAGCAGCTTGAGCCTGGGTGGGTCTAGCACAGATACGCAGTATTTT. It is translated as CASSLSLGGSSTDTQYF. The V gene is TRBV5-1, the J gene TRBJ2-3; D gene unclear. Germline-derived CDR1 and CDR2 are SGHRS and YFSETQ. CDR3 length: 17 residues. V was pared by 1 base and J by 0 bases, with 15 bases between.

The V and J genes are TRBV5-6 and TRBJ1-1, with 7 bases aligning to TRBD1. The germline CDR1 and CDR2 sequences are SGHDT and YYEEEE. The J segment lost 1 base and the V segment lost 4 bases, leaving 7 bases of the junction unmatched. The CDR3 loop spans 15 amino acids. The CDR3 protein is CASSLTQGGNTEAFF. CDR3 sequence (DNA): TGTGCCAGCAGCCTCACCCAGGGGGGGAACACTGAAGCTTTCTTT.

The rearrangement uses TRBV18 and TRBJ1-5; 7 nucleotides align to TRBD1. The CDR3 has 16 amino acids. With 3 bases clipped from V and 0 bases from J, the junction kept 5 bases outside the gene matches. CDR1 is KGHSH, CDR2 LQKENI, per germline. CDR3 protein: CASSPMTGNSNQPQHF. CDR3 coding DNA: TGTGCCAGCTCACCTATGACAGGGAATAGCAATCAGCCCCAGCATTTT.

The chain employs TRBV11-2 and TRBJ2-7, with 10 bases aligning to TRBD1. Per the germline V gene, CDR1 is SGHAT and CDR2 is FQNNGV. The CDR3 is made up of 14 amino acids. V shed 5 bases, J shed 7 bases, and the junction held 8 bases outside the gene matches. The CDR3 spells CASSQPGQGREQYF. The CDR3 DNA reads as TGTGCCAGCAGCCAACCGGGACAGGGGCGGGAGCAGTACTTC.